This T cell receptor beta chain derives from a study of T cells in Graves' hyperthyroidism and ophthalmopathy. Diagnoses were made from clinical symptoms, serum measures (thyroxine and TRAb), thyroid ultrasound and orbital computed tomography. V was clipped by 4 bases and J by 3 bases; unmatched bases: 8. Germline-derived CDR1 and CDR2 are SGHTS and YDEGEE. This CDR3 spans 15 amino acids. As regards this clonotype: Its antigen is not identified.

Study-level findings and limits: Most thyroid clonotypes with frequency above 0.001 were detected in blood.

Researchers amplified the TCR beta CDR3 regions from RNA transcripts. The TCR CDR3 first-round RT-PCR relied on the HTBI primer set. Via MiXCR, TCRdb re-called the multiplex PCR reads, giving one row per CDR3 protein. Counted here are under 600,000 distinct CDR3 sequences, approximately 15% occurring once; the ten biggest clones make up under 3.5%. The sequencing input was blood. The source of this sequence is a middle-aged woman with Graves' ophthalmopathy. This chain uses TRBV5-8 with TRBJ2-7; 9 bases map to TRBD2. CDR3: CASSPRTSVIYEQYF. The CDR3 coding sequence is TGTGCCAGCAGCCCGCGGACTAGCGTTATCTACGAGCAGTACTTC.